The table lists the clone carrying this TCR beta chain with a few counts. What it recognizes is unknown. PCR was performed using 60 Vbeta and 13 Jbeta primers. The table came from immunoSEQ multiplex PCR; TCRdb's copy has only in-frame clones and leaves some out. The profile shows some 190,000 clones, more than 75% of them singletons. The data derive from a study of cytomegalovirus exposure and HLA in healthy donors. Study overall: In an earlier analysis, approximately 120 million unique TCR beta sequences were found from some 200 million T cells.

Each donor was healthy, and each was a bone marrow donor. Study conclusions and caveats: The authors excluded some V segments, including TRBV6-2 and TRBV6-3, as indistinguishable. Sequencing depth roughly uniform across donors was assumed in presence/absence analyses.

Germline CDR1 reads MNHEY; CDR2 reads SMNVEV (reference sequence). Trimming left V 8 bases short and J 3 bases short, with 17 bases between. CDR3 length: 15 amino acids. The chain couples TRBV27 to TRBJ2-4, with D possibly being TRBD2 (5 bases). The sample consisted of PBMCs. This TCR came from a man aged 35 to 55 in good health and CMV-seronegative. The CDR3 bases are TGTGCCAGCTCTCTGAAAAAACTAGACAAAAACATTCAGTACTTC. Translating gives CASSLKKLDKNIQYF.